This record covers a single T cell receptor beta chain. This clone was detected a few times. It has no known antigen specificity. Base qualities are not provided; no much larger clone lies one nucleotide away. The data were taken from a study of cytotoxic CD8 clonotypes in ibrutinib-treated CLL (dated by TCRdb to 2020 to 2023). With regard to the full study: The cohort had 11 relapsed/refractory and around 14 treatment-naive patients; 17 were IGHV unmutated. Partial responses were observed in some 24 patients and complete responses in 2; after a median follow-up of 68 months, remission was maintained in 14 patients and progression was observed in approximately 12. Cryopreserved peripheral blood mononuclear cells were obtained before treatment, at response, and at either sustained remission or disease progression. The response samples were drawn at a median of roughly eleven months into treatment, with a range of roughly 6 to 36 months. Every remission and progressive disease sample was obtained while ibrutinib was still being received by the patients. Of the 70 to 100 people in the trial, approximately 24 had longitudinal samples available. On average, each sample yielded roughly 250,000 productive templates and about 94,000 productive rearrangements. General conclusions and limits of the study: Public clonotypes were rare and either shrank or stayed stable during treatment, and the rise in clonality at ibrutinib response reflected expansion of private clonotypes. At baseline, clonality was higher than in age-matched healthy donors and showed a strong correlation with circulating CD8+ T-cell counts. Sampling times were not matched between patients in sustained remission and patients whose disease was progressing, and lymph node repertoires were not examined. Clonality increased at ibrutinib response, stayed stable in sustained remission, and fell back toward baseline at progression.

This specimen's time point label, per the study, means: more than 10 months on ibrutinib. For TCR beta library preparation, around 2 micrograms of genomic DNA were isolated from cryopreserved PBMCs. High-throughput TCR beta sequencing was performed on longitudinal blood samples from CLL patients receiving ibrutinib monotherapy. The patients took part in an open-label, single-center phase 2 trial of ibrutinib monotherapy. Each clonotype received, on average, around 9.6x coverage in deep resolution sequencing performed on a MiSeq, where the target depth lay between 1 in 1 million and 1 in 200,000 T cells. The immunoSEQ hsTCRB Kit was used to generate the TCR beta libraries. From the authors' description of their analysis: The data were analyzed with ImmunoSEQ Analyzer and ImmunoSEQ Data Assistant, and V, D and J gene assignments followed IMGT definitions. Clonality, with values ranging from 0 to 1, was calculated as one minus the normalized Shannon entropy of productive rearrangement frequencies. Only overrepresented clonotypes making up at least 0.05% of each patient's repertoire were included in the public clonotype analysis. Repertoires from more than ten age-matched healthy donors in immuneACCESS were used as clonality controls. TCRdb obtained this table from immuneACCESS and retained in-frame rearrangements with V and J assigned. These tables miss some clones; where compared with another copy, unresolved V genes account for less than half of the shortfall, and the remainder is unexplained. Clonal size and the V and J genes are those of that table, whereas D and trimming came from the DNA. This sample lists 200,000 to 250,000 clones; around 75% were detected once. The ten largest clonotypes hold approximately 6.3% of the sample.

CDR1 and CDR2 are read off the germline V gene as MNHEY and SVGAGI. The CDR3, from cysteine to phenylalanine, totals 15 residues. CDR3 DNA only is kept here, 45 bases in frame from base 1. V is cut by 0 bases and J by 1 base, and the space between the germline ends is 9 bases. This TCR derives from a human donor with chronic lymphocytic leukemia. The sequences come from PBMCs, collected after 12 months of ibrutinib treatment. The chain is encoded by TRBV6-5 joined to TRBJ1-1; a tentative D match to TRBD1 spans 6 bases. The sequenced DNA is TGTGCCAGCAGTTACTCGAGGGGGAGGAACACTGAAGCTTTCTTT. Translated, this gives CASSYSRGRNTEAFF.